This entry describes one TCR beta chain. Its target is unknown. This specimen belongs to a study of T cell repertoires in cytomegalovirus infection. Study background: HLA-C-restricted CMV epitopes, recently identified, and well-studied HLA-B-restricted ones were used by the study. Public TCR beta signatures provided an indication of both CMV infection and a matching HLA type.

Study conclusions and caveats: Clonotypes of TCR beta that were HLA-C-restricted and CMV-specific dominated the ex vivo response. Adding up the frequency of public TCR beta families identified people who carried CMV plus the relevant HLA.

Trimming removed 7 bases from V and 3 bases from J; junction bases left unmatched: 8. This CDR3 comprises 15 residues. Germline loops: CDR1 MNHEY, CDR2 SMNVEV (reference sequence). Via MiXCR, TCRdb re-called the reads, giving one row per CDR3 protein. The sample has around 230,000 distinct CDR3 sequences, less than 50% seen once. The rearrangement links TRBV27 to TRBJ2-3; 9 bases agree with TRBD2. The specimen was CD8+ T cells from cultured PBMCs, collected from culture after CMV antigen stimulation. This TCR derives from a human donor in good health (CMV status not recorded). Some clones in this sample may be carry-over from other donors' samples. As DNA, the CDR3 is TGTGCCAGCATCCCCGGGACTAGCAGAACAGATACGCAGTATTTT. Translation: CASIPGTSRTDTQYF.